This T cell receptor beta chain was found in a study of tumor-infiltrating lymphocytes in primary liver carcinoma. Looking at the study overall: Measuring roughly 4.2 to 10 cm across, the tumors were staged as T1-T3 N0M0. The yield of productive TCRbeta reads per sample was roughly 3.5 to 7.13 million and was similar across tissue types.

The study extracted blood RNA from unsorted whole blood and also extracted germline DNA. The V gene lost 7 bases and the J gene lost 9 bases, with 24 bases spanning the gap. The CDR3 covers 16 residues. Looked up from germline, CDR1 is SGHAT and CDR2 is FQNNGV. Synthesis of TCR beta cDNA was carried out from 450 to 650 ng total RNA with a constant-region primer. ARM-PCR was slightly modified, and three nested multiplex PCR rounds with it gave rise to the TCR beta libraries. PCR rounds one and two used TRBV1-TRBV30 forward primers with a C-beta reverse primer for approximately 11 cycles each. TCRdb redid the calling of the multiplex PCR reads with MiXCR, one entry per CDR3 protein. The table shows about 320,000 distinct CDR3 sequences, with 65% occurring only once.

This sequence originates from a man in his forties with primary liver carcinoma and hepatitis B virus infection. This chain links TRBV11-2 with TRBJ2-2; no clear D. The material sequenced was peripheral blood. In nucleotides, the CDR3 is TGTGCCAGCACCCTGTCCGACCAAAAGATCGCCTGGGAGCTGTTTTTT. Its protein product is CASTLSDQKIAWELFF.